These T cell receptor beta chains were read from a single sample in a study of beta chain features in type 1 diabetes. Produced via immunoSEQ multiplex PCR; TCRdb's table is partial and in-frame only. Among roughly 340,000 clones listed, roughly 13% were seen once. What was sequenced was naive CD4+ T cells from blood. These receptors were collected from a woman aged 18-29 years with type 1 diabetes. CDR3s include the opening cysteine and the closing phenylalanine or tryptophan. The D gene is left open where the match is weak. The size entry is marked missing in some rows and otherwise reads once, few, many or a size class.

clone_size	d_call	v_call	cdr3_length	j_call	cdr3_aa	cdr3_nt
.	.	TRBV7-9	16	TRBJ1-2	CASSLTRREANYGYTF	TGTGCCAGCAGCCTCACGCGACGGGAAGCTAACTATGGCTACACCTTC
.	.	TRBV18	14	TRBJ1-6	CASSPRRDNSPLHF	TGTGCCAGCTCACCACGGAGGGATAATTCACCCCTCCACTTT
few	.	TRBV30	13	TRBJ1-1	CAWTTDMNTEAFF	TGTGCCTGGACGACAGACATGAACACTGAAGCTTTCTTT
.	.	TRBV5-4	18	TRBJ2-2	CASSSKVLAGANTGELFF	TGTGCCAGCAGCTCCAAAGTCCTAGCAGGGGCGAACACCGGGGAGCTGTTTTTT
few	TRBD2	TRBV4-2	16	TRBJ2-1	CASSPDGVAGNNEQFF	TGTGCCAGCAGCCCTGACGGGGTAGCGGGAAACAATGAGCAGTTCTTC
few	.	TRBV5-1	13	TRBJ2-5	CASKATGSETQYF	TGCGCCAGCAAGGCGACTGGGAGCGAGACCCAGTACTTC
.	.	TRBV7-2	12	TRBJ2-5	CASSFQGGTQYF	TGTGCCAGCAGCTTCCAGGGGGGGACCCAGTACTTC
.	TRBD2	TRBV7-2	15	TRBJ2-5	CASSYAGLAGETQYF	TGTGCCAGCAGCTACGCCGGACTAGCGGGGGAGACCCAGTACTTC
few	TRBD2	TRBV13	16	TRBJ2-7	CASSPPSGGSSYEQYF	TGTGCCAGCAGCCCCCCCAGCGGGGGGAGCTCCTACGAGCAGTACTTC
.	TRBD1	TRBV5-1	14	TRBJ2-7	CASRTQGNQDEQYF	TGCGCCAGCAGAACACAGGGGAACCAAGACGAGCAGTACTTC
few	.	TRBV5-1	16	TRBJ2-7	CASSLAGGTDFYEQYF	TGCGCCAGCAGCTTGGCGGGCGGGACAGACTTCTACGAGCAGTACTTC
.	.	TRBV5-1	15	TRBJ1-1	CASSLVAGGGTEAFF	TGCGCCAGCAGCTTGGTCGCTGGGGGCGGAACTGAAGCTTTCTTT
few	.	TRBV29-1	14	TRBJ2-6	CSAGTNSGANVLTF	TGCAGCGCCGGGACAAACTCTGGGGCCAACGTCCTGACTTTC
few	.	TRBV7-6	14	TRBJ2-5	CASSLVGSGETQYF	TGTGCCAGCAGCTTAGTCGGTAGCGGAGAGACCCAGTACTTC
.	TRBD1	TRBV28	14	TRBJ1-2	CASRRPGQGYGYTF	TGTGCCAGCAGGAGACCGGGACAGGGCTATGGCTACACCTTC
.	.	TRBV7-9	12	TRBJ2-5	CASSSGQETQYF	TGTGCCAGCAGCTCCGGTCAAGAGACCCAGTACTTC
few	TRBD1	TRBV29-1	14	TRBJ2-7	CSVEEGTGGYEQYF	TGCAGCGTTGAAGAGGGGACAGGAGGGTACGAGCAGTACTTC
once	.	TRBV4-1	14	TRBJ2-6	CASSQASGANVLTF	TGCGCCAGCAGCCAAGCGTCTGGGGCCAACGTCCTGACTTTC
.	TRBD1	TRBV5-1	15	TRBJ1-2	CASSTGQGMRYGYTF	TGCGCCAGCAGCACGGGACAGGGGATGCGGTATGGCTACACCTTC
few	TRBD2	TRBV2	14	TRBJ2-1	CASMRELTYNEQFF	TGTGCCAGCATGCGGGAGTTAACCTACAATGAGCAGTTCTTC
.	.	TRBV28	12	TRBJ1-1	CASMRTPTEAFF	TGTGCCAGCATGCGGACTCCGACTGAAGCTTTCTTT
few	.	TRBV25-1	12	TRBJ2-7	CASQGISYEQYF	TGTGCCAGCCAGGGGATCTCCTACGAGCAGTACTTC
.	.	TRBV4-2	16	TRBJ1-3	CASSQDPTVSGNTIYF	TGTGCCAGCAGCCAAGATCCGACAGTCTCTGGAAACACCATATATTTT
.	.	TRBV30	13	TRBJ1-5	CAWSQFGNQPQHF	TGTGCCTGGAGCCAGTTTGGCAATCAGCCCCAGCATTTT
.	TRBD2	TRBV7-6	16	TRBJ2-1	CASSYPRTSFENEQFF	TGTGCCAGCAGCTACCCCCGGACTAGTTTTGAGAATGAGCAGTTCTTC
.	TRBD1	TRBV5-6	15	TRBJ2-5	CASSSLDRVQETQYF	TGTGCCAGCAGCTCGCTGGACAGGGTCCAAGAGACCCAGTACTTC
few	.	TRBV6-5	15	TRBJ2-6	CASSYAISGANVLTF	TGTGCCAGCAGTTACGCTATCTCTGGGGCCAACGTCCTGACTTTC
.	.	TRBV15	14	TRBJ2-3	CATSRDLEGDTQYF	TGTGCCACCAGCAGAGATCTGGAGGGGGATACGCAGTATTTT
.	TRBD1	TRBV14	17	TRBJ2-2	CASSRLFGQGVTGELFF	TGTGCCAGCAGCCGCCTTTTTGGACAGGGAGTCACCGGGGAGCTGTTTTTT
few	.	TRBV11-1	13	TRBJ2-5	CASSLLKQETQYF	TGTGCCAGCAGCCTCCTAAAGCAAGAGACCCAGTACTTC